This T cell receptor beta chain is drawn from a study of cytomegalovirus exposure and HLA in healthy donors. Study context: An analysis done earlier identified more than 90 million unique TCR beta sequences from approximately 200 million T cells. Study results and limitations: Later analysis suggested most CMV-associated TCR beta chains were HLA-restricted. There were several of the most significant clusters that appeared linked to common viral pathogens in a later analysis. In a later analysis, specific HLA alleles were associated with approximately 16,000 TCR beta sequences at a 0.05 false discovery rate.

About this clone itself: Its antigen remains unidentified.

Primers: 60 Vbeta forward and 13 Jbeta reverse. Generated by immunoSEQ multiplex PCR, the TCRdb table keeps only in-frame clones and is missing some. The sample includes around 150,000 clones, roughly 80% seen only once; the top ten take approximately 4.5%. The sequence derives from a young man in good health and CMV-seronegative. Input material: PBMCs.

CDR3 residues: CASYRDTIYF. The DNA of the CDR3 is TGTGCCAGCTACCGAGACACCATATATTTT. This rearrangement joins TRBV6-1 to TRBJ1-3; D remains unclear. The V and J ends lost 8 bases and 8 bases respectively, with 7 bases between them. Germline V gene sequence: CDR1 MNHNS, CDR2 SASEGT. CDR3 length: 10 residues.